The 7 T cell receptor beta chains reported below all come from one sample, sequenced in a study of CD8+CD57+ T cells in acquired aplastic anemia. For CDR3 and TCR beta VDJ profiling, genomic DNA was the template used. TCRdb redid the calling of the reads with MiXCR, one entry per CDR3 protein. Of 90,000 to 120,000 distinct CDR3 sequences listed, around half are singletons. Sequenced sample: sorted CD4+, CD8+, or CD8+CD57+ T cells (not recorded which) from PBMCs. The source of these receptors is a human donor in good health, serving as a control.

The chain is built from TRBV19 and TRBJ2-3; a weak D match, TRBD1 (5 bases). V was shortened by 7 bases and J by 9 bases, with 20 bases between the two germline ends. This CDR3 is 14 amino acids long. Per germline, CDR1 LNHDA and CDR2 SQIVND (reference sequence). CDR3 bases: TGTGCCAGTATGAGTAGGGGCCAATCGTGGACGCAGTATTTT. This codes for CASMSRGQSWTQYF.

The chain uses TRBV25-1 and TRBJ1-2; D perhaps matches TRBD1 (5 bases). CDR3 length: 13 amino acids. Looked up from germline, CDR1 is MGHDK and CDR2 is SYGVNS. Trimming took 6 bases from V and 6 from J, leaving 14 bases between them. The CDR3 coding sequence is TGTGCCAGCAGGATAAGCGGGGGGGATGGCTACACCTTC. Its protein product is CASRISGGDGYTF.

This clonotype was found once. V usage is TRBV2 and J usage is TRBJ2-1; no clear D gene. V dropped 3 bases and J dropped 13 bases, with 10 bases sitting between them. The CDR3 is 11 amino acids. Looked up from germline, CDR1 is SNHLY and CDR2 is FYNNEI. CDR3 sequence reads: CASSDWPFQFF. CDR3 bases: TGTGCCAGCAGTGATTGGCCGTTCCAGTTCTTC.

This clonotype appeared once. With a much larger clone just one base away, this may be a read error. The chain is built from TRBV6-2 or TRBV6-3 and TRBJ1-6; a weak D match, TRBD1 (5 bases). The germline V and J ends were trimmed by 4 bases and 0 bases, with 13 bases remaining between them. Germline CDR1 MNHEY, CDR2 SVGEGT. There are 17 residues in the CDR3. CDR3 protein: CASSCVAGSSYNSPLHF. CDR3 bases: TGTGCCAGCAGTTGCGTTGCAGGGAGCTCCTATAATTCACCCCTCCACTTT.

The chain links TRBV6-2 or TRBV6-3 to TRBJ1-4; D might be TRBD1 (5 bases). The CDR3 totals 18 residues. Trimming took 0 bases from V and 5 from J, leaving 19 bases between them. CDR1 MNHEY and CDR2 SVGEGT come from the germline V gene. The CDR3, as DNA: TGTGCCAGCAGTTACTCGTCCAGGGCAATCTTACTGAATGAAAAACTGTTTTTT. Residues: CASSYSSRAILLNEKLFF.

This chain's CDR3 is CASSRDTTDSSNEKLFF. In nucleotides, the CDR3 is TGTGCCAGCAGCCGAGACACTACGGACAGTTCTAATGAAAAACTGTTTTTT. The V gene is TRBV6-1, the J gene TRBJ1-4; TRBD1 is a possible D gene (6 bases). Between the trimmed V and J ends, which lost 6 bases and 3 bases, there was a span of 20 bases. The CDR3 is 17 residues long. Germline loops: CDR1 MNHNS, CDR2 SASEGT.

This clonotype has a count of ten or more. For the CDR3, the DNA is TGTGCTAGTGGTTTGGTACTTTTCCTCGACAGGTCGGCCACTGAAGCTTTCTTT. The encoded protein is CASGLVLFLDRSATEAFF. The chain joins TRBV12-5 to TRBJ1-1, with a weak D call TRBD1 (6 bases). CDR3 length: 18 residues. Germline V gene sequence: CDR1 LGHNT, CDR2 FRNRAP. Trimming pared 0 bases from V and 4 bases from J, leaving 21 bases between.